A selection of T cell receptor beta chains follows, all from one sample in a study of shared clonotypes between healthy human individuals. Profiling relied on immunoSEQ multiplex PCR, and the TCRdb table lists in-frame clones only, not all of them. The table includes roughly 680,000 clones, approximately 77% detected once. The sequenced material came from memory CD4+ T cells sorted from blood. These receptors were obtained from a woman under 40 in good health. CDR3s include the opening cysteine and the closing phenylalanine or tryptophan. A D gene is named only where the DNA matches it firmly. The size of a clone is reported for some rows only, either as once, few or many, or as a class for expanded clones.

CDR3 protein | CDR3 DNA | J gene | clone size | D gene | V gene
CASNPTGNTEAFF | TGTGCCAGCAACCCAACAGGGAACACTGAAGCTTTCTTT | TRBJ1-1 | NA | NA | TRBV27
CASSLVYSNQPQHF | TGTGCCAGCAGCTTAGTATATAGCAATCAGCCCCAGCATTTT | TRBJ1-5 | NA | NA | TRBV7-2
CASSIRQNWETQYF | TGTGCCAGTAGTATACGTCAGAACTGGGAGACCCAGTACTTC | TRBJ2-5 | few | NA | TRBV19
CASSFNRDIGTGELFF | TGCGCCAGCAGCTTCAACCGGGACATAGGCACCGGGGAGCTGTTTTTT | TRBJ2-2 | few | NA | TRBV5-1
CASSGTRVSYEQYF | TGTGCCAGCAGCGGGACCAGGGTCTCCTACGAGCAGTACTTC | TRBJ2-7 | NA | NA | TRBV7-8
CASSIDHRAPGNTIYF | TGTGCCAGCAGCATCGACCACAGGGCGCCAGGAAACACCATATATTTT | TRBJ1-3 | NA | NA | TRBV7-6
CASSGTGNNEQFF | TGTGCCAGCAGTGGTACAGGGAACAATGAGCAGTTCTTC | TRBJ2-1 | NA | NA | TRBV6-4
CASSDWGLHTGELFF | TGTGCCAGCAGTGATTGGGGTCTGCACACCGGGGAGCTGTTTTTT | TRBJ2-2 | once | NA | TRBV2
CASSYSGLGQNYGYTF | TGTGCCAGCAGTTACTCGGGGTTGGGGCAGAACTATGGCTACACCTTC | TRBJ1-2 | NA | NA | TRBV6-5
CASSLKTGDVYGYTF | TGTGCCAGCAGCCTAAAGACAGGGGATGTCTATGGCTACACCTTC | TRBJ1-2 | NA | TRBD1 | TRBV4-2
CASSRAGTSGLYEQYF | TGTGCCAGCAGTCGAGCCGGGACTAGCGGTCTCTACGAGCAGTACTTC | TRBJ2-7 | NA | TRBD2 | TRBV27
CASRGTGSIYEQYF | TGTGCCAGCAGGGGGACAGGGAGCATCTACGAGCAGTACTTC | TRBJ2-7 | NA | TRBD1 | TRBV28
CASSLARVYGYTF | TGTGCCAGCAGTTTAGCAAGGGTATATGGCTACACCTTC | TRBJ1-2 | NA | NA | TRBV28
CASTGTSRGEQFF | TGTGCCAGCACTGGGACTAGCAGGGGGGAGCAGTTCTTC | TRBJ2-1 | once | TRBD2 | TRBV27
CAWMGTGDTEAFF | TGTGCCTGGATGGGGACAGGGGACACTGAAGCTTTCTTT | TRBJ1-1 | NA | TRBD1 | TRBV30
CAWSRGSQPQHF | TGTGCCTGGAGCCGCGGAAGTCAGCCCCAGCATTTT | TRBJ1-5 | NA | NA | TRBV30
CASSFVQGAAGELFF | TGTGCCAGCAGTTTCGTACAGGGGGCTGCCGGGGAGCTGTTTTTT | TRBJ2-2 | NA | TRBD1 | TRBV28
CASSLRASGSYNEQFF | TGTGCCAGCAGTTTAAGGGCTAGCGGCTCCTACAATGAGCAGTTCTTC | TRBJ2-1 | NA | TRBD2 | TRBV27
CASSLDGLAGFGANVLTF | TGTGCCAGCAGCTTAGACGGACTAGCGGGATTTGGGGCCAACGTCCTGACTTTC | TRBJ2-6 | NA | TRBD2 | TRBV7-2
CASSSNSNSPPGGELFF | TGTGCCAGCAGCTCAAATTCCAATTCCCCTCCGGGCGGGGAGCTGTTTTTT | TRBJ2-2 | NA | NA | TRBV21-1
CASSPGRGAFGYEQYF | TGCGCCAGCAGCCCGGGGAGGGGCGCCTTCGGATACGAGCAGTACTTC | TRBJ2-7 | NA | TRBD2 | TRBV4-1
CASSNPGLAGASFF | TGTGCCAGCAGCAACCCGGGACTAGCGGGAGCATCGTTCTTC | TRBJ2-1 | NA | TRBD2 | TRBV5-4
CASRRDCTDTQYF | TGCGCCAGCAGAAGGGACTGCACAGATACGCAGTATTTT | TRBJ2-3 | NA | NA | TRBV5-1
CASSFRTDDQPQHF | TGTGCCAGCAGTTTCAGGACAGATGATCAGCCCCAGCATTTT | TRBJ1-5 | once | NA | TRBV27
CSARGGGAFF | TGCAGTGCAAGGGGTGGGGGAGCTTTCTTT | TRBJ1-1 | NA | NA | TRBV20-1
CASSFSVGSSGNTIYF | TGTGCCAGCAGTTTTAGTGTAGGAAGCTCTGGAAACACCATATATTTT | TRBJ1-3 | NA | NA | TRBV28